Presented here are 9 T cell receptor beta chains from one specimen sequenced in a study of blood T cell repertoires in COVID-19. Method: immunoSEQ multiplex PCR; TCRdb's copy keeps in-frame clones and lacks some. The sample lists 430,000 or so clones, roughly 90% occurring once. Sequencing input: PBMCs or T cells enriched from blood (not recorded which). Receptor source: a woman in her thirties or forties who had recovered from COVID-19.

The V and J genes are TRBV28 and TRBJ1-2, with D unresolved. The length of the CDR3 is 13 residues. The V end lost 3 bases, the J end lost 5 bases, and 10 bases lay between the germline ends. Germline loops: CDR1 MDHEN, CDR2 SYDVKM. CDR3 in DNA: TGTGCCAGCAGTTTGCGCACGGAGTATGGCTACACCTTC. The encoded protein is CASSLRTEYGYTF.

This sequence joins TRBV27 and TRBJ1-2; 12 nucleotides match TRBD1. V lost 4 bases to trimming and J lost 3 bases; unmatched junction nucleotides: 3. The germline gives CDR1 MNHEY, CDR2 SMNVEV (reference sequence). The CDR3 spans 15 residues. The CDR3 DNA follows: TGTGCCAGCAGTTGGGGACAGGGGGCGGACTATGGCTACACCTTC. The encoded protein is CASSWGQGADYGYTF.

The V and J genes are TRBV11-3 and TRBJ2-1, with D possibly matching TRBD2 (6 bases). The CDR3 contains 16 residues. Germline loops: CDR1 SGHNT, CDR2 YENEEA. V lost 3 bases and J 8 bases, leaving 20 bases between the germline ends. The CDR3 here is CASSFDGSGYVDEQFF. In nucleotides, the CDR3 is TGTGCCAGCAGCTTTGACGGGAGTGGATATGTGGATGAGCAGTTCTTC.

The chain combines TRBV7-2 with TRBJ2-7, with TRBD1 identical over 8 bases. The CDR3 loop spans 15 amino acids. Germline loops: CDR1 SGHTA, CDR2 FQGNSA. Trimming took 5 bases from V and 5 from J; bases not matched to a gene: 11. In nucleotides, the CDR3 is TGTGCCAGCAGCGCAACCGGGACAGGTGTGCACGAGCAGTACTTC. It yields the protein CASSATGTGVHEQYF. Full variable domain (missing parts from reference TRBV7-2 and TRBJ2-7): GAGVSQSPSNKVTEKGKDVELRCDPISGHTALYWYRQSLGQGLEFLIYFQGNSAPDKSGLPSDRFSAERTGGSVSTLTIQRTQQEDSAVYLCASSATGTGVHEQYFGPGTRLTVT.

The table lists this clone with many counts. The chain is built from TRBV7-9 and TRBJ2-7, with 9 positions matching TRBD2. The ends lost 5 bases at V and 5 bases at J; junction bases unmatched: 7. Germline loops: CDR1 SEHNR, CDR2 FQNEAQ (reference sequence). CDR3 length: 14 amino acids. CDR3 protein: CASSHSGRPDEQYF. The CDR3 region has the DNA TGTGCCAGCAGCCATAGCGGGAGACCCGACGAGCAGTACTTC.

The rearrangement joins TRBV6-5 to TRBJ1-2, with D possibly matching TRBD1 (6 bases). In germline, CDR1 is MNHEY, CDR2 SVGAGI. The CDR3 spans 12 residues. The ends were cut back, 11 bases at V and 4 bases at J, with 14 bases in the middle. The CDR3 DNA reads as TGTGCCTGTAGGGACAACACCTATGGCTACACCTTC. Its translation is CACRDNTYGYTF.

The chain is built from TRBV3-1 (or the pseudogene TRBV3-2) and TRBJ2-2, with D unresolved. This CDR3 region has 14 residues. CDR1 LGHDT and CDR2 YNNKEL come from the germline V gene (reference sequence). With 0 bases removed from V and 6 bases from J, the gap between germline ends came to 8 bases. The CDR3 DNA reads TGTGCCAGCAGCCAAGATGCAGTCGCCGGGGAGCTGTTTTTT. Amino acids: CASSQDAVAGELFF.

The CDR3 spells CASSQGRDSIEKLFF. CDR3 DNA: TGCGCCAGCAGCCAGGGGCGGGACAGTATCGAAAAACTGTTTTTT. The chain recombines TRBV4-1 with TRBJ1-4; 7 bases line up with TRBD1. J lost 8 bases, V lost 3 bases, and 9 bases had no gene match. The length of the CDR3 is 15 residues. Germline V gene sequence: CDR1 MGHRA, CDR2 YSYEKL.

The chain is built from TRBV19 and TRBJ2-7; a possible D gene is TRBD2 (6 bases). V dropped 4 bases and J dropped 2 bases, with 12 bases sitting between them. In germline, CDR1 is LNHDA, CDR2 SQIVND (reference sequence). The CDR3 covers 14 residues. As DNA, the CDR3 is TGTGCCAGTAGTAGCCGCGGAGGGACCTACGAGCAGTACTTC. Its protein product is CASSSRGGTYEQYF.